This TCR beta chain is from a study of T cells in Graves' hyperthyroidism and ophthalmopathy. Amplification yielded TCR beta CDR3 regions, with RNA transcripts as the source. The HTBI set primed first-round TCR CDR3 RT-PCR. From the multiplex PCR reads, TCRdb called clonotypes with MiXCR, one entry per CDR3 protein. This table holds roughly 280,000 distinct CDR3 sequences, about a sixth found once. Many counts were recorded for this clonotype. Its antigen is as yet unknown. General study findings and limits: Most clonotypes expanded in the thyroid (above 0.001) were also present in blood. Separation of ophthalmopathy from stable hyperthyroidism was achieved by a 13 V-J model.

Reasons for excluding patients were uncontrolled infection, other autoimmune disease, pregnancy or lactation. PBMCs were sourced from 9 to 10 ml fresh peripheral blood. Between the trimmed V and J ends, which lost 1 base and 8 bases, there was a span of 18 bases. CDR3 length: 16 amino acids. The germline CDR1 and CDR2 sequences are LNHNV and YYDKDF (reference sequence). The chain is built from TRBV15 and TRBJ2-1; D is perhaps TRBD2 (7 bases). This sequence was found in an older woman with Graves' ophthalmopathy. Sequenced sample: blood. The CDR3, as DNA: TGTGCCACCAGCAGAGGAGCGGGGACATTTAACTATGAGCAGTTCTTC. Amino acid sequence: CATSRGAGTFNYEQFF.